The clone carrying this TCR beta chain occurred many times. Its antigen is unidentified. Library preparation for TCR beta used quantitative 5'-RACE with molecular barcodes. TCRdb recomputed calls from the 5' RACE reads with MiXCR, one row per CDR3 protein. The profile covers some 130,000 distinct CDR3 sequences, with about 7% appearing a single time and 9.5% to 15% taken by the ten largest. The source of the sample is a study of CD8 T cells in ankylosing spondylitis. Study-wide findings and caveats: Researchers report that disease-linked clones proved CD8+ and relatively rare in peripheral blood. According to the report, clones linked to the disease were significantly enriched in matched synovial fluid samples taken from ankylosing spondylitis patients. Several of the motif variants were reported before in synovial fluid and blood from reactive arthritis.

The CDR3 totals 14 residues. Germline V gene data show CDR1 as MNHEY and CDR2 as SVGAGI. After removal of 0 bases from V and 5 bases from J, the junction contained 2 bases not matched to a gene. The V and J genes are TRBV6-5 and TRBJ2-7, with 9 bases matching TRBD1. This receptor was taken from a female donor with ankylosing spondylitis or in good health (not recorded which). Sample: blood, either unsorted or a sorted T cell fraction (not recorded which). The CDR3 bases are TGTGCCAGCAGTTACTCGGGACAGGGCAACGAGCAGTACTTC. It yields the protein CASSYSGQGNEQYF.